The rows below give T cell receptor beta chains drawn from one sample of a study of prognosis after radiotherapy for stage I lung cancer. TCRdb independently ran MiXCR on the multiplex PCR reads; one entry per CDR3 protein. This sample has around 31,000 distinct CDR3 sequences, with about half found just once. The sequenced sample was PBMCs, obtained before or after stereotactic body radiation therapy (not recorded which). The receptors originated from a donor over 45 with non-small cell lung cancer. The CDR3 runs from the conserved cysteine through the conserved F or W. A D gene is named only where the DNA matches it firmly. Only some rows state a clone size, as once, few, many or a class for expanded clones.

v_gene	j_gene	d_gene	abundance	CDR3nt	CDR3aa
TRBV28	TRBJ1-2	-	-	TGTGCCAGCAGTTTTTACGGAGGGGAGTACGGCTACACCTTC	CASSFYGGEYGYTF
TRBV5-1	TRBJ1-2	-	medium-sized	TGCGCCAGCAGCTTCGGGGGGGTTTATGGCTACACCTTC	CASSFGGVYGYTF
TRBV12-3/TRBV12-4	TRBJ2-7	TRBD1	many	TGTGCCAGCAGTACCAGACAGGGACGCGACGAGCAGTACTTC	CASSTRQGRDEQYF
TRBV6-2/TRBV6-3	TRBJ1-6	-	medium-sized	TGTGCCAGCAGACCCCGGTGGGCGTTAAATTCACCCCTCCACTTT	CASRPRWALNSPLHF
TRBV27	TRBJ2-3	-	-	TGTGCCAGCAGTTTCCTTAGAGATACGCAGTATTTT	CASSFLRDTQYF
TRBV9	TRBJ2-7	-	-	TGTGCCAGCAGCGTATCGGAGGGACACAGGGGAGAGCAGTACTTC	CASSVSEGHRGEQYF
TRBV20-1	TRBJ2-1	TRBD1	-	TGCAGTTCTATTAAGGACAGGGGGCTGGATGAGCAGTTCTTC	CSSIKDRGLDEQFF
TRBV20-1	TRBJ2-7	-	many	TGCAGTGCTAGAGAGGGGTCGAGTTACGAGCAGTACTTC	CSAREGSSYEQYF
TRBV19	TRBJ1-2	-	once	TGTGCCAGTAGCGTCTACTCCGGGGTTAACTATGGCTACACATTC	CASSVYSGVNYGYTF
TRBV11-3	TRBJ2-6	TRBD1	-	TGTGCCAGCAGGGGACAGGGAGTGGGATCTTCTGGGGCCAACTTCCTTACTTTC	CASRGQGVGSSGANFLTF
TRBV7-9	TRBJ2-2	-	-	TGTGCCAGCAGCTTAAAGGCGGGTGGGAACACCGGGGAGCTGTTTTTT	CASSLKAGGNTGELFF
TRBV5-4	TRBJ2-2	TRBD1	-	TGTGCCAGCAGCCCCATGCCGGGACAGGGGTCTAACACCGGGGAGCTGTTTTTT	CASSPMPGQGSNTGELFF
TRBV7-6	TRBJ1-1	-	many	TGTGCCAGCAGCTCCGCCGCAGGGGCGCGGACTGAAGCTTTCTTT	CASSSAAGARTEAFF
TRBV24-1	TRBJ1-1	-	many	TGTGCCACCAGTGGTACAGGGTCGACTGAAGCTTTCTTT	CATSGTGSTEAFF
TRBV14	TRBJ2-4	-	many	TGTGCCAGCAGCCAAGGAAACAGAGGGAACATTCAGTACTTC	CASSQGNRGNIQYF
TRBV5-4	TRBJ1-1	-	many	TGTGCCAGCAGCTTGGACAGTTCGAACACTGAAGCTTTCTTT	CASSLDSSNTEAFF
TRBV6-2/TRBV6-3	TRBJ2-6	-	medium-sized	TGTGCCAGCAGTTACGTTCGGGGGCAAATCAGATCTGGGGCCAACGTCCTGACTTTC	CASSYVRGQIRSGANVLTF
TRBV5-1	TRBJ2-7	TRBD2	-	TGCGCCAGCAGATTCGGGACTAGCGGGAGGGCTGGCGAGAAGTACTTC	CASRFGTSGRAGEKYF
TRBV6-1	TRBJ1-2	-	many	TGTGCCAGCAGCCCTACCGGGGAGTGGGGCTACACCTTC	CASSPTGEWGYTF
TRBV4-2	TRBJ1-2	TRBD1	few	TGTGCCAGCAGCCAATCGACAGGGAATGGCTACACCTTC	CASSQSTGNGYTF
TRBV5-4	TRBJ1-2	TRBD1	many	TGTGCCAGCAGCTTAGGGGCAGGGGGTCTAGGCTACACCTTC	CASSLGAGGLGYTF
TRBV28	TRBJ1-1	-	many	TGTGCCAGCAGCCCGAGGGACGGAGGGTTCACTGAAGCTTTCTTT	CASSPRDGGFTEAFF
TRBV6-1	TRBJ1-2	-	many	TGTGCCAGCCGAACGGTCTTCAGGGCCGACGAGTCCTATGGCTACACCTTC	CASRTVFRADESYGYTF
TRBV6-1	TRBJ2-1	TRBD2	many	TGTGCCAGCAGTAGGGGGCTAGCGGGAGCTTATGAGCAGTTCTTC	CASSRGLAGAYEQFF
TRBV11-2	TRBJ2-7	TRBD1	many	TGTGCCAGCAGCATCAGACAGGGTCCCTACGAGCAGTACTTC	CASSIRQGPYEQYF
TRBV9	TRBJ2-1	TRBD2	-	TGTGCCAGCAGCGCTTCGGGGGGGGCTCCCTACAATGAGCAGTTCTTC	CASSASGGAPYNEQFF
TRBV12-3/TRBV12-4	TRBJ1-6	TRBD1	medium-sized	TGTGCCAGCAGTTCCCTGGGACAGTATAATTCACCCCTCCACTTT	CASSSLGQYNSPLHF
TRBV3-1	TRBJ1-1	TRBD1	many	TGTGCCAGCAGCCAAGGGACAGGGCCAAACACTGAAGCTTTCTTT	CASSQGTGPNTEAFF
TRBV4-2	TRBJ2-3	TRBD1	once	TGTTCCAGCGGCCACCTCGACGGGCAGGGGGCAACAGATACGCAGTATTTT	CSSGHLDGQGATDTQYF